This T cell receptor (beta chain) was retrieved from a study of cytomegalovirus exposure and HLA in healthy donors. Study outcomes and limitations: Among donors in an Asian-associated ancestry cluster, a later analysis reportedly found fewer N-insertions than the roughly 700-donor mean.

Worth noting for this clone: Its matching antigen is unknown.

This CDR3 comprises 15 residues. Germline assignment: CDR1 MNHEY and CDR2 SMNVEV (reference sequence). V was pared by 3 bases and J by 2 bases, with 7 bases of the junction left unmatched. With 60 Vbeta and 13 Jbeta primers, the PCR was carried out. TCRdb keeps only in-frame clones here, not all; method: immunoSEQ multiplex PCR. The sample carries 200,000 to 250,000 clones, approximately 70% recorded once. The chain joins TRBV27 to TRBJ2-7, with TRBD2 matching 7 bases. This clonotype was sampled from a young woman in good health and CMV-seronegative. The sample taken for sequencing was PBMCs. The CDR3 loop is CASSLGAGEAYEQYF. Written as DNA, the CDR3 is TGTGCCAGCAGTTTGGGTGCGGGAGAGGCCTACGAGCAGTACTTC.